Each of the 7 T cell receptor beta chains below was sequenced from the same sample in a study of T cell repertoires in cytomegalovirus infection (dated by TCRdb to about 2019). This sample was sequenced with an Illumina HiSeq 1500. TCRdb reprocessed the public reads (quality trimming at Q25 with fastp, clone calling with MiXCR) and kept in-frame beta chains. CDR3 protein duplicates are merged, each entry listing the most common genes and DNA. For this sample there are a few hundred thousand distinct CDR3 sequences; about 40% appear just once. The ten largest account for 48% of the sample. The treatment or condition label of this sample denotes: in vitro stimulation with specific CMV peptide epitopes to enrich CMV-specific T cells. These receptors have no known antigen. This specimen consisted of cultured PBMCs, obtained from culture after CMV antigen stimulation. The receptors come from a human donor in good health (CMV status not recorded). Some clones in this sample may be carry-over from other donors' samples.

The chain's CDR3 is CASSSRTGVGGETQYF. CDR3 DNA sequence: TGTGCCAGCAGCTCGAGGACAGGGGTTGGAGGAGAGACCCAGTACTTC. The chain combines TRBV7-8 with TRBJ2-5, with 9 bases identical to TRBD1. The CDR3 runs 16 residues. V lost 4 bases and J lost 4; bases outside the gene matches: 10. Per germline, CDR1 SGHVS and CDR2 FQNEAQ.

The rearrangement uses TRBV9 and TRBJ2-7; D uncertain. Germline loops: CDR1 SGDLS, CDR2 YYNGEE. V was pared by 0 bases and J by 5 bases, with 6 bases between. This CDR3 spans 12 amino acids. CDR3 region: CASSVGLDEQYF. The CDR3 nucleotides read TGTGCCAGCAGCGTAGGCCTGGACGAGCAGTACTTC.

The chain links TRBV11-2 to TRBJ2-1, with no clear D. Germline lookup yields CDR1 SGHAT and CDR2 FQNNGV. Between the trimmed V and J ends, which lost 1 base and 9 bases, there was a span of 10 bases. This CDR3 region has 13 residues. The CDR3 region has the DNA TGTGCCAGCAGCTTAGTCATAGGTGGTGAGCAGTTCTTC. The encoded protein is CASSLVIGGEQFF.

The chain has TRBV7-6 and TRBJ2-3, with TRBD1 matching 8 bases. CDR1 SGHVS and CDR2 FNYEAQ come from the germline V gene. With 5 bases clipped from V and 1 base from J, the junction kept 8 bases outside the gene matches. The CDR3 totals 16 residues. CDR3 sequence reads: CASSTYRGSGTDTQYF. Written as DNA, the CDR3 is TGTGCCAGCAGCACATACAGGGGGTCTGGCACAGATACGCAGTATTTT.

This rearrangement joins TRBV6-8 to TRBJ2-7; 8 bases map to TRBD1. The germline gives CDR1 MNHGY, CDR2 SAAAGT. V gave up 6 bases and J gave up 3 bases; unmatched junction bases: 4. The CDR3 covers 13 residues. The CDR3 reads CASRSTGGYEQYF. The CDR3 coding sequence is TGTGCCAGCAGGTCAACAGGGGGCTACGAGCAGTACTTC.

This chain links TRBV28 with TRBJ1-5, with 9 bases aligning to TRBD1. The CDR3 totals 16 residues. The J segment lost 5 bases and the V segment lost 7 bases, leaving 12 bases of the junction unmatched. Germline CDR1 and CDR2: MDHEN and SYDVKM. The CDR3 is CASMFTGTGYYQPQHF. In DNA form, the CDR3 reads TGTGCCAGCATGTTTACCGGGACAGGGTATTATCAGCCCCAGCATTTT.

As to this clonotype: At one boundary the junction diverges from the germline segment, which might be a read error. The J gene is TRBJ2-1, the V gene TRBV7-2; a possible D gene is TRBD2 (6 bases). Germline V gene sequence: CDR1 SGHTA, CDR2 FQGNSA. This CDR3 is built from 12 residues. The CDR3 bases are TGTGCCAGCAGCTCCTCTAGCGAGAGATTGCTCTTC. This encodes CASSSSSERLLF.